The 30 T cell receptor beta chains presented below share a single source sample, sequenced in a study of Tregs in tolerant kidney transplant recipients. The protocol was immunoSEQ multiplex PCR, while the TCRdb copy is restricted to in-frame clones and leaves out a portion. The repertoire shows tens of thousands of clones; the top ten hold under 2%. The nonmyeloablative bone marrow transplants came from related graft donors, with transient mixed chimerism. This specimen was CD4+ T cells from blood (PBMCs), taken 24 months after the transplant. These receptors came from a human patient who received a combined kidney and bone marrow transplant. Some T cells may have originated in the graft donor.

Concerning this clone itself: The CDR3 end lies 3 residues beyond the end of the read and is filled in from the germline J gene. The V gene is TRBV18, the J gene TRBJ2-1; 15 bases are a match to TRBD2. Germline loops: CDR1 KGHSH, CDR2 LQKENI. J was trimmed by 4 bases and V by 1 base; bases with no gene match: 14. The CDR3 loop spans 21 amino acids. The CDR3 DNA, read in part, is TGTGCCAGCTCACCACTAGGAGTTGGACTAGCGGGAGGGCGGTCATACAATGAG. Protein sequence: CASSPLGVGLAGGRSYNE. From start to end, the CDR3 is CASSPLGVGLAGGRSYNEQFF.

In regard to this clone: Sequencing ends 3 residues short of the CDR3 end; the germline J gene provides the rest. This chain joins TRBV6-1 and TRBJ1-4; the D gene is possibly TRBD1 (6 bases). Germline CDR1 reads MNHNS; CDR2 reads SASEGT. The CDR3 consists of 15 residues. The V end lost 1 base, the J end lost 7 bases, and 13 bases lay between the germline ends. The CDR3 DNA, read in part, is TGTGCCAGCAGTGAAGAGGGCAGGGGTGGTGAAAAA. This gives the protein CASSEEGRGGEK. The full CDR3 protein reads CASSEEGRGGEKLFF.

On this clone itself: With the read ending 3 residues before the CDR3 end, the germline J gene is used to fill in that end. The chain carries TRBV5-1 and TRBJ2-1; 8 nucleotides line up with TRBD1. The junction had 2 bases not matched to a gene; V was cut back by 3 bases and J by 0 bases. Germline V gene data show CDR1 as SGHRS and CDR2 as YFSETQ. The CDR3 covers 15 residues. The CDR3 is CASSSTGVSYNEQFF. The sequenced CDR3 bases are TGCGCCAGCAGCTCGACAGGGGTCTCCTACAATGAG. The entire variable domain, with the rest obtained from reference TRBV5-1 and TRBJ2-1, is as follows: KAGVTQTPRYLIKTRGQQVTLSCSPISGHRSVSWYQQTPGQGLQFLFEYFSETQRNKGNFPGRFSGRQFSNSRSEMNVSTLELGDSALYLCASSSTGVSYNEQFFGPGTRLTVL.

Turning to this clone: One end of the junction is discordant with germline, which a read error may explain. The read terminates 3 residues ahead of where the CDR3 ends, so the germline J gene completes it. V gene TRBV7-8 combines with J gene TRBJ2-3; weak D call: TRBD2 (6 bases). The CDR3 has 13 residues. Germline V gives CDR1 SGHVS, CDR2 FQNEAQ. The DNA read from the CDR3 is TGTGCCAGCAGCATTACTAGCATAGATACG. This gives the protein CASSITSIDT. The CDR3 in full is CASSITSIDTQYF.

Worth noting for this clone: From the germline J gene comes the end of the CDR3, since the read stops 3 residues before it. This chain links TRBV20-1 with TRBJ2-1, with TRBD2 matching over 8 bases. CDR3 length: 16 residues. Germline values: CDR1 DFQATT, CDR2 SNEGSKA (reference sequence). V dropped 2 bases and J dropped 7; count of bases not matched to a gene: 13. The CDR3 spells CSARLPWAGGGNEQFF. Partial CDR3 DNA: TGCAGTGCTAGACTCCCATGGGCGGGAGGAGGGAATGAG.

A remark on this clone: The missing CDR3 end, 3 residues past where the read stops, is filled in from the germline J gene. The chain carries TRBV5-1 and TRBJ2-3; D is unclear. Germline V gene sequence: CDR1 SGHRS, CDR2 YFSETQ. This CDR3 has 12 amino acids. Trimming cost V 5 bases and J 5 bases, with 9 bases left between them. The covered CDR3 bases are TGCGCCAGCAGTGAGGTATTAGATACG. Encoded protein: CASSEVLDT. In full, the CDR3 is CASSEVLDTQYF.

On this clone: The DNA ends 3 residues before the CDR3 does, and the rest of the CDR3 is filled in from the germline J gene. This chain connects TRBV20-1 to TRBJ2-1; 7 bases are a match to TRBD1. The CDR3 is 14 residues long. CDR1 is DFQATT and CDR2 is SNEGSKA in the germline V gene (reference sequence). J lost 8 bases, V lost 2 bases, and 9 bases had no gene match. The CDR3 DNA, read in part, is TGCAGTGCTAGATGGGATGACAGGGCCCATGAG. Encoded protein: CSARWDDRAHE. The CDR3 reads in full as CSARWDDRAHEQFF.

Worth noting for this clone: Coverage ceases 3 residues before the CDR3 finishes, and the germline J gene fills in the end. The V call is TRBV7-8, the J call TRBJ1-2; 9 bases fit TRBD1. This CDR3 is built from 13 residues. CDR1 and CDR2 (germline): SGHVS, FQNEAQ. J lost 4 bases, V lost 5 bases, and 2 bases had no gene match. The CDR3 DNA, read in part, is TGTGCCAGCAGCCAGACAGGGGGCTATGGC. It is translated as CASSQTGGYG. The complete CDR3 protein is CASSQTGGYGYTF.

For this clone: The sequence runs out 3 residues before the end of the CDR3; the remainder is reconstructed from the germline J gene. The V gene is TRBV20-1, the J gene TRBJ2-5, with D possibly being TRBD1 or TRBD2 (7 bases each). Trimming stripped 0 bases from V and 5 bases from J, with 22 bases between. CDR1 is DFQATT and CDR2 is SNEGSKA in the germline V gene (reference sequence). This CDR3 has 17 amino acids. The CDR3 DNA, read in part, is TGCAGTGCTAGAGATCTCAGGGGGAGGGCCTTTGGGGAGACC. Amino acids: CSARDLRGRAFGET. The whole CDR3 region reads CSARDLRGRAFGETQYF.

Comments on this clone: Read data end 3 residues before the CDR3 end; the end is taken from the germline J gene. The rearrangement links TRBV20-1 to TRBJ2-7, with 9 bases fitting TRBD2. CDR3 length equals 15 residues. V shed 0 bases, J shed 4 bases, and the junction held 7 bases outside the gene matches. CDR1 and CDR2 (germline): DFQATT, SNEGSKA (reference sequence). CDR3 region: CSARDAIAGVYEQYF. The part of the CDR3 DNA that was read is TGCAGTGCTAGAGATGCGATAGCGGGAGTGTACGAG.

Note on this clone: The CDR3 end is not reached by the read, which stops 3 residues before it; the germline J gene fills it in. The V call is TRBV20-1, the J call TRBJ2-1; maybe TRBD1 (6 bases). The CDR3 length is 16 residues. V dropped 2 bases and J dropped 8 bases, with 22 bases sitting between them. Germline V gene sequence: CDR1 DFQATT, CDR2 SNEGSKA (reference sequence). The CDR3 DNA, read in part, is TGCAGTGCTAGACCTCTCCTTGGACAGCTCAGACATGAG. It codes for CSARPLLGQLRHE. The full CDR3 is CSARPLLGQLRHEQFF.

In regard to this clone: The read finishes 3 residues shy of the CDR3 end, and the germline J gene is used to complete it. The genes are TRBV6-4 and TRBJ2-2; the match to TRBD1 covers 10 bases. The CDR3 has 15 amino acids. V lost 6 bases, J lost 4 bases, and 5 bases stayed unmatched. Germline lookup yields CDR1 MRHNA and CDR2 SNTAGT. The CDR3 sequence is CASSAGTGATGELFF. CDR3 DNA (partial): TGTGCCAGCAGCGCCGGGACAGGGGCCACCGGGGAG.

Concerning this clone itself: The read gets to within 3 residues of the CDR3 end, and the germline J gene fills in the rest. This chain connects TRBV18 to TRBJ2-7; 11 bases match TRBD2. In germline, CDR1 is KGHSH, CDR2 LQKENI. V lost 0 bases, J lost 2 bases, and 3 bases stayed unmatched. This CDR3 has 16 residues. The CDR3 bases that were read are TGTGCCAGCTCACCACCAGGGACTAGCGGACCCTACGAG. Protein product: CASSPPGTSGPYE. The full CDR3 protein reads CASSPPGTSGPYEQYF.

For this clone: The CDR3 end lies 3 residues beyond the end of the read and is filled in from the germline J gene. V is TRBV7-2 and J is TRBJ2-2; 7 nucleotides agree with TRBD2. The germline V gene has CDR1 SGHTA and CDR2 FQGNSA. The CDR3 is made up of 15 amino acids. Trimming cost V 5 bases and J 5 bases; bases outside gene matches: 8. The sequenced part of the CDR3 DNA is TGTGCCAGCAGCCCCTCCGGGACTACGACCGGGGAG. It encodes CASSPSGTTTGE. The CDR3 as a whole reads CASSPSGTTTGELFF.

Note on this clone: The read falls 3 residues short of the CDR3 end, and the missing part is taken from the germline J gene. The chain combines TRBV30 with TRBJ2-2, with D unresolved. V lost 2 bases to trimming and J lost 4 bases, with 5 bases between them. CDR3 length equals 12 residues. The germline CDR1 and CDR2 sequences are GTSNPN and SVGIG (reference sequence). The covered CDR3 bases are TGTGCCTGGAGTAAGGGCACCGGGGAG. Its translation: CAWSKGTGE. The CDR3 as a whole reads CAWSKGTGELFF.

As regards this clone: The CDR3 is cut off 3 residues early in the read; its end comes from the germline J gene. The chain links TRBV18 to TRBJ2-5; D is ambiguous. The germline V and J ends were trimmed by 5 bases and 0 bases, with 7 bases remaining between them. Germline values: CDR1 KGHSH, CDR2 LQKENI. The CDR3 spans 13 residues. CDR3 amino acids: CASSMQNQETQYF. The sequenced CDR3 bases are TGTGCCAGCTCAATGCAGAACCAAGAGACC.

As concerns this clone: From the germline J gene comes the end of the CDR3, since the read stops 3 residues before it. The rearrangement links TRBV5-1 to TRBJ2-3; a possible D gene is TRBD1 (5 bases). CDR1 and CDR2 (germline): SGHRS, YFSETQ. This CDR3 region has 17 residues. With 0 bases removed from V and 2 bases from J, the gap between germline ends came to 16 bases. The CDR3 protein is CASSLEGRGRATDTQYF. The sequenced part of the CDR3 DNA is TGCGCCAGCAGCTTGGAAGGTAGGGGCAGAGCCACAGATACG.

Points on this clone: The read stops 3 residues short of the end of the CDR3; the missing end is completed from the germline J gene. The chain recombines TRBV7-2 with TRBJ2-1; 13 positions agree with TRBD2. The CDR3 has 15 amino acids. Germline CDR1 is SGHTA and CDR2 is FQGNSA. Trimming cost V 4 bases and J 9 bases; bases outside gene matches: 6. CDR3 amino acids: CASSSGLAGVSEQFF. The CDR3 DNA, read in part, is TGTGCCAGCAGCTCCGGACTAGCGGGAGTGAGTGAG. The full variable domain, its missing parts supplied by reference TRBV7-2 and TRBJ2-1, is GAGVSQSPSNKVTEKGKDVELRCDPISGHTALYWYRQSLGQGLEFLIYFQGNSAPDKSGLPSDRFSAERTGGSVSTLTIQRTQQEDSAVYLCASSSGLAGVSEQFFGPGTRLTVL.

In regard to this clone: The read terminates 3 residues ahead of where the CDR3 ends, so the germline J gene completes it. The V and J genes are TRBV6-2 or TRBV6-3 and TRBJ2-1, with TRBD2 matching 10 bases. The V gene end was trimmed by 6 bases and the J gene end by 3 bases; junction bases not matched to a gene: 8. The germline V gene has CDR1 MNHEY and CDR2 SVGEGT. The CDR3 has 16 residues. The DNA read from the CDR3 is TGTGCCAGCAGCCCTAGGACTAGCGGTCGCTACAATGAG. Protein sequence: CASSPRTSGRYNE. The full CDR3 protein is CASSPRTSGRYNEQFF.

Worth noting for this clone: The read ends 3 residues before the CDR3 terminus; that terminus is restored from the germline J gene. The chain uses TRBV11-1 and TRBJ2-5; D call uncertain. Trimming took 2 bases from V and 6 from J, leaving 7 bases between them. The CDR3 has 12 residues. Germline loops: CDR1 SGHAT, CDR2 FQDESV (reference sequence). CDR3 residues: CASSLTKQTQYF. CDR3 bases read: TGTGCCAGCAGCTTAACAAAACAGACC.

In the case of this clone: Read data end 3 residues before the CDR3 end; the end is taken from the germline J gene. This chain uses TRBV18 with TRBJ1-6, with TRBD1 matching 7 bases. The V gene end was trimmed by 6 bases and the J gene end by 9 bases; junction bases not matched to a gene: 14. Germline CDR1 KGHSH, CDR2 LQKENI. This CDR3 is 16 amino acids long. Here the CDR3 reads CASSRGQTLGGSPLHF. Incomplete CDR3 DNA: TGTGCCAGCTCGAGGGGACAGACCTTGGGGGGTTCACCC.

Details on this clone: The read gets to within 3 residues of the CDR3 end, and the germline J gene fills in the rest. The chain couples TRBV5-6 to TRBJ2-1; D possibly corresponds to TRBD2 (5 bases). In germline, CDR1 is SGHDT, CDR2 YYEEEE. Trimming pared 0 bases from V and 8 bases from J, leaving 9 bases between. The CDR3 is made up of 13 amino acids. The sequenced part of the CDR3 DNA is TGTGCCAGCAGCTTGGCCGGGGTAGATGAG. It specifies CASSLAGVDE. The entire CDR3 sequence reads CASSLAGVDEQFF.

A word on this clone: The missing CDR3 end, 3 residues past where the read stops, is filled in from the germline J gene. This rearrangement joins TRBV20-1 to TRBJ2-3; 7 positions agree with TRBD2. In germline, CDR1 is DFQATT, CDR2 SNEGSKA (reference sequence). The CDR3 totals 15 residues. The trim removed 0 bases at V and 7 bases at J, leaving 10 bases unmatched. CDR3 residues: CSARDESGTLHTQYF. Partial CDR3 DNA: TGCAGTGCTAGAGATGAGAGCGGGACCCTCCATACG.

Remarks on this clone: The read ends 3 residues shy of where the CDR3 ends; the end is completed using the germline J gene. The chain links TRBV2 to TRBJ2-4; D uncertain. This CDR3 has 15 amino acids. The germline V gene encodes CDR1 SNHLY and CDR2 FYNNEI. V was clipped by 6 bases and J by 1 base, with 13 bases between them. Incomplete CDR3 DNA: TGTGCCAGCAGGTCCGAGGTGGCCGCCAAAAACATT. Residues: CASRSEVAAKNI. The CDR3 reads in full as CASRSEVAAKNIQYF.

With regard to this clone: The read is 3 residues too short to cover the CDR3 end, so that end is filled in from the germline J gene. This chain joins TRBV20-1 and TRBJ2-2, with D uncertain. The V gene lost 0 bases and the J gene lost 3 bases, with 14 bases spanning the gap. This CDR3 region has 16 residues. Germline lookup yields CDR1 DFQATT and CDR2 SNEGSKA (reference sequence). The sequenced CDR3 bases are TGCAGTGCTAGAGATCCGGGTGGTCCTGACACCGGGGAG. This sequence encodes CSARDPGGPDTGE. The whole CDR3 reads CSARDPGGPDTGELFF.

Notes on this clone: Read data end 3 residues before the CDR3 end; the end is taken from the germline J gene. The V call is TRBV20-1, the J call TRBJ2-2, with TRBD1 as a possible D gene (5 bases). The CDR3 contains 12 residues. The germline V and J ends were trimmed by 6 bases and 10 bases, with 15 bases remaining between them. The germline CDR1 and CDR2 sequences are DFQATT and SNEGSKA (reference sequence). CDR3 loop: CSAGVLPAELFF. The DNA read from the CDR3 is TGCAGTGCAGGGGTGCTTCCAGCGGAG.

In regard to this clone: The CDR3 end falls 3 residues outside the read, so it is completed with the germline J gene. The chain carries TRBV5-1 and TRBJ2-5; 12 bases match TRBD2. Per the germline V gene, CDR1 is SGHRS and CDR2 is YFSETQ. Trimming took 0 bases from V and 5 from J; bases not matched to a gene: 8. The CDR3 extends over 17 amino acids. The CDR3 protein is CASSLGATSGRWETQYF. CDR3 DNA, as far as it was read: TGCGCCAGCAGCTTGGGGGCGACTAGCGGGAGATGGGAGACC.

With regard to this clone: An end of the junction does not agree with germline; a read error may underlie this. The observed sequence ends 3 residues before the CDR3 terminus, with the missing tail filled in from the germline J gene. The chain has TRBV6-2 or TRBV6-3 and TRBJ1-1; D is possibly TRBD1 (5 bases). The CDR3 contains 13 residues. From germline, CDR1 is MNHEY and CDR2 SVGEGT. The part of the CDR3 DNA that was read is TGTGCCAGCACTTACGGGGCAGAGACTGAA. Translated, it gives CASTYGAETE. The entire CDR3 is CASTYGAETEAFF.

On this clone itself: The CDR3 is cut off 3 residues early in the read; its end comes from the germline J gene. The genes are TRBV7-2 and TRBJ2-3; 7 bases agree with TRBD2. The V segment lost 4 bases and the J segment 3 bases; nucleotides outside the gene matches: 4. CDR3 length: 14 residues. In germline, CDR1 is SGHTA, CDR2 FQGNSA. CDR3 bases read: TGTGCCAGCAGCTCAGGACTAGAAACAGATACG. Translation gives CASSSGLETDT. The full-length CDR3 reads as CASSSGLETDTQYF.

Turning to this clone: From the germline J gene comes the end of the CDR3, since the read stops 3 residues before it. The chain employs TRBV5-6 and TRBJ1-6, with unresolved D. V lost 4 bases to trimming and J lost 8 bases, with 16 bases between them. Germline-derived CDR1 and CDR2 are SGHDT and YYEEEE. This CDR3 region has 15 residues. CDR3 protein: CASSTPGGWDSPLHF. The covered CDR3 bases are TGTGCCAGCAGCACCCCAGGAGGTTGGGATTCACCC.